One sample yielded the 15 T cell receptor beta chains listed below, sequenced in a study of T-cell reconstitution after alpha-beta-depleted transplantation in children. Using unique molecular identifiers, the investigators prepared the TCRbeta library. Each CDR3 protein gets one entry after TCRdb re-called the PCR reads with MiXCR. The table lists 210,000 or so distinct CDR3 sequences, around 10% of them singletons. The input for sequencing was PBMCs from the stem cell graft donor, taken from the stem cell graft. The receptor set was obtained from a human donor who donated a stem cell graft to a child with acute lymphoblastic leukemia.

This clonotype was detected only a few times. The chain has TRBV27 and TRBJ2-1; D remains unclear. CDR3 length: 14 amino acids. The germline V gene encodes CDR1 MNHEY and CDR2 SMNVEV (reference sequence). V was shortened by 2 bases and J by 8 bases, with 13 bases between the two germline ends. This CDR3 reads CASSLGLGSDEQFF. CDR3 bases: TGTGCCAGCAGTTTAGGGTTAGGCAGCGATGAGCAGTTCTTC.

This clonotype was seen more than once but under ten times. V usage is TRBV12-3 or TRBV12-4 and J usage is TRBJ1-2; D is perhaps TRBD1 (5 bases). V was cut by 8 bases and J by 7 bases, with 23 bases left in between. The CDR3 extends over 15 amino acids. DNA of the CDR3: TGTGCCAGCGGCCGGCGGGGATCTCGGGGGGGTGGCTACACCTTC. Its protein is CASGRRGSRGGGYTF.

This chain connects TRBV6-5 to TRBJ1-2, with D unresolved. This CDR3 region has 13 residues. V lost 6 bases to trimming and J lost 6 bases, with 14 bases between them. From germline, CDR1 is MNHEY and CDR2 SVGAGI. The CDR3 loop is CASRSHVSDGYTF. In nucleotides, the CDR3 is TGTGCCAGCAGATCGCACGTTTCGGATGGCTACACCTTC.

The V and J genes are TRBV29-1 and TRBJ2-1, with D perhaps TRBD1 (5 bases). This CDR3 comprises 16 residues. V shed 3 bases and J shed 4 bases, with 19 bases lying between them. CDR1 SQVTM and CDR2 ANQGSEA come from the germline V gene. In nucleotides, the CDR3 is TGCAGCGTTGAGCGGACAAGTGGGGCAAGGTACAATGAGCAGTTCTTC. Translating gives CSVERTSGARYNEQFF.

This clonotype was seen repeatedly, ten times or more. V usage is TRBV4-2 and J usage is TRBJ1-2, with D maybe TRBD1 (6 bases). CDR1 LGHNA and CDR2 YNFKEQ come from the germline V gene. There are 14 residues in the CDR3. The V gene lost 0 bases and the J gene lost 5 bases, with 10 bases spanning the gap. The DNA for the CDR3 is TGTGCCAGCAGCCAAGATCAGGGACAATATGGCTACACCTTC. Its protein is CASSQDQGQYGYTF.

The genes are TRBV11-2 and TRBJ2-6; D possibly corresponds to TRBD2 (5 bases). Germline V CDR1 and CDR2: SGHAT, FQNNGV. CDR3 length equals 20 residues. V was shortened by 1 base and J by 0 bases, with 19 bases between the two germline ends. The CDR3 reads CASSLGPSLQRSSGANVLTF. The CDR3, as DNA: TGTGCCAGCAGCTTAGGCCCTTCCTTACAGCGGAGCTCTGGGGCCAACGTCCTGACTTTC.

This clonotype was recorded a few times. J is TRBJ2-3 and V is TRBV27; D tentatively fits TRBD1 or TRBD2 (5 bases each). This CDR3 contains 12 residues. With 7 bases removed from V and 4 bases from J, the gap between germline ends came to 9 bases. Germline V lookup: CDR1 MNHEY, CDR2 SMNVEV (reference sequence). The CDR3 DNA reads as TGTGCCAGCAACCGGGACCCAGATACGCAGTATTTT. Its protein is CASNRDPDTQYF.

The genes are TRBV5-1 and TRBJ2-5, with 7 bases that match TRBD1. Germline CDR1 and CDR2: SGHRS and YFSETQ. Germline trimming cut 4 bases from V and 2 bases from J; bases unmatched to any gene: 8. The CDR3 consists of 15 residues. The CDR3 region has the DNA TGCGCCAGCAGCGGCGGCCCACAGGGGCAAGAGACCCAGTACTTC. It translates to CASSGGPQGQETQYF.

The V gene is TRBV7-9, the J gene TRBJ1-6; the match to TRBD1 covers 10 bases. The CDR3 contains 18 residues. V trimming: 5 bases; J trimming: 0 bases; junction bases outside the gene matches: 7. Germline lookup yields CDR1 SEHNR and CDR2 FQNEAQ (reference sequence). CDR3 amino acids: CASSGDRGVSSYNSPLHF. The CDR3 nucleotides are TGTGCCAGCAGCGGGGACAGGGGCGTAAGCTCCTATAATTCACCCCTCCACTTT.

Many counts were recorded for this clonotype. The chain combines TRBV27 with TRBJ1-1, with D possibly TRBD1 on 5 matching bases. V gave up 5 bases and J gave up 6 bases, with 19 bases separating them. Looked up from germline, CDR1 is MNHEY and CDR2 is SMNVEV (reference sequence). The CDR3 spans 15 residues. The CDR3 DNA reads as TGTGCCAGCAGTCCAACACAGGCACCCACGTCTGAAGCTTTCTTT. Translated, it gives CASSPTQAPTSEAFF.

This clonotype was found many times. This chain links TRBV12-3 or TRBV12-4 with TRBJ2-2, with 8 nucleotides matching TRBD2. The CDR3 totals 12 residues. V was clipped by 8 bases and J by 4 bases; unmatched bases: 0. The CDR3 protein is CASREGTGELFF. Here the CDR3 DNA reads TGTGCCAGCCGGGAGGGCACCGGGGAGCTGTTTTTT.

The chain joins TRBV7-8 to TRBJ1-5, with 9 positions matching TRBD1. The length of the CDR3 is 15 residues. The V gene end was trimmed by 5 bases and the J gene end by 4 bases; junction bases not matched to a gene: 6. Germline V gene sequence: CDR1 SGHVS, CDR2 FQNEAQ. This chain's CDR3 is CASSKRQGDNQPQHF. The DNA for the CDR3 is TGTGCCAGCAGCAAACGACAGGGGGATAATCAGCCCCAGCATTTT.

The chain links TRBV7-8 to TRBJ2-3; D perhaps matches TRBD2 (5 bases). Germline assignment: CDR1 SGHVS and CDR2 FQNEAQ. This CDR3 comprises 11 residues. The ends were cut back, 5 bases at V and 7 bases at J, with 7 bases in the middle. CDR3 bases: TGTGCCAGCAGCCCCGGGAATACGCAGTATTTT. The encoded protein is CASSPGNTQYF.

CDR3 residues: CASSLKGGSNQPQHF. Here the CDR3 DNA reads TGTGCCAGCAGCTTAAAAGGGGGAAGCAATCAGCCCCAGCATTTT. The V gene is TRBV11-2, the J gene TRBJ1-5; perhaps TRBD1 as D (6 bases). Germline V gene sequence: CDR1 SGHAT, CDR2 FQNNGV. The CDR3 is 15 amino acids. The V end was cut by 2 bases, the J end by 1 base, with 9 bases between.

This clonotype was seen ten or more times. The rearrangement uses TRBV7-9 and TRBJ2-7; TRBD1 matches at 8 bases. The ends lost 2 bases at V and 7 bases at J; junction bases unmatched: 10. CDR1 and CDR2 from the germline V gene are SEHNR and FQNEAQ (reference sequence). The CDR3 is made up of 15 amino acids. CDR3 sequence reads: CASSLTGQALGEQYF. CDR3 in DNA: TGTGCCAGCAGCTTAACGGGACAGGCCCTCGGGGAGCAGTACTTC.